This TCR beta chain was recovered during a study of identical twins. Notes on the study in general: A partial confounding effect on zero-insertion analyses could come from invariant MAIT and iNKT cells. The authors drew conclusions from cross-sectional statistical analysis rather than following the same donors.

Losses at the gene ends were 4 bases for V and 5 bases for J; bases not matched to a gene: 7. This CDR3 is built from 14 residues. Healthy Caucasian individuals made up all the donors. A word on this clonotype: Its antigen is not known. A single base separates this from a much larger clone, so it may be a read error.

A universal primer site was added by template switching, and unique molecular identifiers were carried by the cDNA. TCRdb reprocessed the 5' RACE reads with MiXCR, giving one entry per CDR3 protein. This repertoire shows 700,000 or so distinct CDR3 sequences, less than 10% found once; its top ten account for 0.98%. In addition, the sample was reused for a study of yellow fever vaccine responses in identical twins.

The J gene is TRBJ2-7, the V gene TRBV12-3 or TRBV12-4; 8 bases map to TRBD2. The sample consisted of PBMCs. The TCR was taken from a woman aged 18 to 35 in good health. CDR3 bases: TGTGCCAGCAGTTCCAGCGGGAGTATGGACGAGCAGTACTTC. Translation: CASSSSGSMDEQYF.